Below, one TCR beta chain is given with its context. Its antigen is undetermined. This record comes from a study of long-term antiretroviral therapy in people with HIV. Study-level findings and limits: ART adherence, viral resistance and therapy changes went unrecorded. Repertoires in HIV (unlike those of controls) had narrower CDR3 length ranges.

An immunoSEQ assay, version v3.0, was performed at survey level. Sequencing was directed toward about 35,000-50,000 T-cell genomes in each sample. Libraries were prepared by immunoSEQ multiplex PCR; TCRdb keeps only in-frame clonotypes and omits some of them. The sample lists fewer than 40,000 clones, 70% to 90% occurring once. The CDR3 spans 13 residues. From germline, CDR1 is SGDLS and CDR2 YYNGEE. V shed 2 bases and J shed 2 bases, with 8 bases lying between them. The source of this sequence is a woman under 30 with HIV. The chain has TRBV9 and TRBJ2-7; D remains ambiguous. The sample here was unsorted PBMCs, taken just before starting antiretroviral therapy. CDR3 bases: TGTGCCAGCAGCGTTGGGGTTCCCTACGAGCAGTACTTC. Encoded protein: CASSVGVPYEQYF.